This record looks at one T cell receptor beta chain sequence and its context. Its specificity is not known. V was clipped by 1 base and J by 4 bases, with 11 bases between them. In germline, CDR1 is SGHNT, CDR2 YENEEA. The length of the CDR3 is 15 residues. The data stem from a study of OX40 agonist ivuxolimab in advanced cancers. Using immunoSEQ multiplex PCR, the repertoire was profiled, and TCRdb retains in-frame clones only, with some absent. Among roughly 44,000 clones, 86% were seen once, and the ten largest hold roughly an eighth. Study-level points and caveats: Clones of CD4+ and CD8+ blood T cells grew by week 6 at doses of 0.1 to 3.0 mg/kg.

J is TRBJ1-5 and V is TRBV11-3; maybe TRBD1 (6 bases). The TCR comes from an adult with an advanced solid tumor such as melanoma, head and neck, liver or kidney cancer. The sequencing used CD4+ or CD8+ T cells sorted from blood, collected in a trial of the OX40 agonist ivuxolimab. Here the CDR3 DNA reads TGTGCCAGCAGCTTAGCACAGGGAGGGAATCAGCCCCAGCATTTT. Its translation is CASSLAQGGNQPQHF.